This T cell receptor beta chain was sequenced during a study of blood T cell repertoires in COVID-19. Original data processing: Amplification from reference gene primers served as the basis for estimated nucleated cell counts. Only in-frame clones appear in the TCRdb table, and some are missing; sequencing was by immunoSEQ multiplex PCR. The DNA gave D and trimming, while V, J and clone size come from that table. The table has more than 250,000 clones, approximately 90% seen once. Enrolled through a virtual design, the participants were between roughly 18 and 90 years of age and came from about two dozen US areas. Each participant's cohort was designated according to participant-reported clinical history. Donors in Cohort 3 counted as recovered after two negative PCRs, clearance, or symptom resolution. Germline-derived CDR1 and CDR2 are SGHRS and YFSETQ. V was pared by 0 bases and J by 6 bases, with 4 bases of the junction left unmatched. CDR3 length equals 15 residues.

Sequences were obtained from PBMCs or T cells enriched from blood (not recorded which). The chain combines TRBV5-1 with TRBJ1-5; TRBD1 matches 9 bases. This clonotype was sampled from a woman between 18 and 30 years old who had recovered from COVID-19. The CDR3 nucleotides are TGCGCCAGCAGCTTGGGGGGACAGGGAGTTCAGCCCCAGCATTTT. Encoded protein: CASSLGGQGVQPQHF. Full variable domain (missing parts from reference TRBV5-1 and TRBJ1-5): KAGVTQTPRYLIKTRGQQVTLSCSPISGHRSVSWYQQTPGQGLQFLFEYFSETQRNKGNFPGRFSGRQFSNSRSEMNVSTLELGDSALYLCASSLGGQGVQPQHFGDGTRLSIL.